These T cell receptor beta chains were read from a single sample in a study of T cell changes during pregnancy in multiple sclerosis. Data came from immunoSEQ multiplex PCR; TCRdb stores just in-frame clones and leaves some out. The sample contains 45,000 or so clones, 80% to 90% of which appear only once. The sample here was peripheral blood, taken in the first trimester of pregnancy. These receptors were obtained from a female donor with multiple sclerosis, enrolled in a pregnancy study. Both conserved end residues are part of each CDR3. Each record gives: J gene, V gene, D gene, clone size, CDR3 protein, CDR3 DNA. A D gene is named only where the DNA matches it firmly. Size tells how often a clone was seen (once, few, many) or the class of an expanded clone, and some rows leave it out.

j_call: TRBJ2-1; v_call: TRBV6-4; d_call: NA; clone_size: NA; cdr3_aa: CASSPTGYNEQFF; cdr3_nt: TGTGCCAGCAGTCCTACAGGGTACAATGAGCAGTTCTTC
j_call: TRBJ1-2; v_call: TRBV11-2; d_call: NA; clone_size: NA; cdr3_aa: CASRGLPGDGGYTF; cdr3_nt: TGTGCCAGCAGGGGGTTACCGGGGGATGGTGGCTACACCTTC
j_call: TRBJ2-1; v_call: TRBV11-1; d_call: TRBD2; clone_size: NA; cdr3_aa: CASGTTSGGAKRNEQFF; cdr3_nt: TGTGCCAGCGGTACGACTAGCGGGGGGGCCAAGAGGAATGAGCAGTTCTTC
j_call: TRBJ2-3; v_call: TRBV27; d_call: TRBD1; clone_size: once; cdr3_aa: CASKRGQVIEADTQYF; cdr3_nt: TGTGCCAGCAAAAGGGGGCAAGTAATAGAGGCAGATACGCAGTATTTT
j_call: TRBJ2-3; v_call: TRBV7-8; d_call: NA; clone_size: NA; cdr3_aa: CASSLGLGQGSSDTQYF; cdr3_nt: TGTGCCAGCAGCTTAGGTCTCGGCCAGGGGTCCTCCGATACGCAGTATTTT
j_call: TRBJ1-1; v_call: TRBV7-2; d_call: NA; clone_size: once; cdr3_aa: CASSTRGGVMNTEAFF; cdr3_nt: TGTGCCAGCAGCACCCGAGGGGGGGTCATGAACACTGAAGCTTTCTTT
j_call: TRBJ1-2; v_call: TRBV5-6; d_call: NA; clone_size: NA; cdr3_aa: CASSRDSSGYYGYTF; cdr3_nt: TGTGCCAGCAGCCGCGACTCTTCAGGGTACTATGGCTACACCTTC
j_call: TRBJ1-2; v_call: TRBV5-1; d_call: TRBD1; clone_size: NA; cdr3_aa: CASRLQGGDHGYTF; cdr3_nt: TGCGCCAGCAGATTACAGGGGGGGGATCATGGCTACACCTTC
j_call: TRBJ1-2; v_call: TRBV7-9; d_call: NA; clone_size: NA; cdr3_aa: CASLRGLGDGYTF; cdr3_nt: TGTGCCAGCCTGCGGGGTCTTGGTGATGGCTACACCTTC
j_call: TRBJ1-4; v_call: TRBV30; d_call: NA; clone_size: few; cdr3_aa: CAWSLGPRGEKLFF; cdr3_nt: TGTGCCTGGAGTCTCGGACCAAGGGGTGAAAAACTGTTTTTT
j_call: TRBJ1-1; v_call: TRBV5-1; d_call: NA; clone_size: NA; cdr3_aa: CASSLSGVDTEAFF; cdr3_nt: TGCGCCAGCAGCTTGTCAGGTGTGGACACTGAAGCTTTCTTT
j_call: TRBJ2-1; v_call: TRBV7-9; d_call: NA; clone_size: NA; cdr3_aa: CASSPRGDEQFF; cdr3_nt: TGTGCCAGCAGCCCCAGGGGAGATGAGCAGTTCTTC
j_call: TRBJ1-5; v_call: TRBV29-1; d_call: NA; clone_size: NA; cdr3_aa: CSVIYAGVGNQPQHF; cdr3_nt: TGCAGCGTGATTTACGCGGGGGTCGGGAATCAGCCCCAGCATTTT
j_call: TRBJ1-1; v_call: TRBV6-5; d_call: NA; clone_size: NA; cdr3_aa: CASSRNRASGTEAFF; cdr3_nt: TGTGCCAGCAGCCGCAACAGGGCCTCGGGCACTGAAGCTTTCTTT
j_call: TRBJ2-3; v_call: TRBV27; d_call: NA; clone_size: NA; cdr3_aa: CASSLEGYSMDTQYF; cdr3_nt: TGTGCCAGCAGTTTAGAGGGCTACTCGATGGATACGCAGTATTTT
j_call: TRBJ1-2; v_call: TRBV6-1; d_call: TRBD1; clone_size: NA; cdr3_aa: CASSESHGTGNYGYTF; cdr3_nt: TGTGCCAGCAGTGAAAGTCATGGGACAGGGAACTATGGCTACACCTTC
j_call: TRBJ1-4; v_call: TRBV19; d_call: NA; clone_size: NA; cdr3_aa: CASSIGALGGTNEKLFF; cdr3_nt: TGTGCCAGTAGTATAGGGGCCCTCGGGGGGACTAATGAAAAACTGTTTTTT
j_call: TRBJ1-5; v_call: TRBV19; d_call: NA; clone_size: NA; cdr3_aa: CASSIDLENQPQHF; cdr3_nt: TGTGCCAGTAGTATAGATCTAGAGAATCAGCCCCAGCATTTT
j_call: TRBJ2-3; v_call: TRBV6-1; d_call: TRBD2; clone_size: NA; cdr3_aa: CASRRLAGGLDTQYF; cdr3_nt: TGTGCCAGCCGGAGACTAGCGGGGGGGCTAGATACGCAGTATTTT
j_call: TRBJ1-6; v_call: TRBV18; d_call: TRBD1; clone_size: NA; cdr3_aa: CASSPGTGGDSPLHF; cdr3_nt: TGTGCCAGCTCACCAGGGACAGGGGGCGATTCACCCCTCCACTTT
j_call: TRBJ2-1; v_call: TRBV5-4; d_call: NA; clone_size: NA; cdr3_aa: CASSLNRRDNEQFF; cdr3_nt: TGTGCCAGCAGCTTAAATAGACGGGACAATGAGCAGTTCTTC
j_call: TRBJ1-1; v_call: TRBV18; d_call: NA; clone_size: few; cdr3_aa: CASSPSRRGRVGNTEAFF; cdr3_nt: TGTGCCAGCTCACCATCCCGGCGGGGCAGGGTAGGAAACACTGAAGCTTTCTTT
j_call: TRBJ1-1; v_call: TRBV5-4; d_call: NA; clone_size: NA; cdr3_aa: CASSSGIRNTEAFF; cdr3_nt: TGTGCCAGCAGCTCCGGGATTAGGAACACTGAAGCTTTCTTT
j_call: TRBJ2-5; v_call: TRBV5-6; d_call: TRBD1; clone_size: NA; cdr3_aa: CASSLTGVETQYF; cdr3_nt: TGTGCCAGCAGCTTGACAGGGGTGGAGACCCAGTACTTC
j_call: TRBJ1-5; v_call: TRBV4-1; d_call: NA; clone_size: NA; cdr3_aa: CASSHRRGFNQPQHF; cdr3_nt: TGCGCCAGCAGCCACAGAAGGGGATTTAATCAGCCCCAGCATTTT
j_call: TRBJ1-1; v_call: TRBV5-4; d_call: NA; clone_size: NA; cdr3_aa: CASSLESGISEAFF; cdr3_nt: TGTGCCAGCAGCTTGGAATCAGGTATATCTGAAGCTTTCTTT
j_call: TRBJ1-1; v_call: TRBV6-1; d_call: TRBD1; clone_size: NA; cdr3_aa: CASSPLQGAGTEAFF; cdr3_nt: TGTGCCAGCAGTCCCCTACAGGGGGCAGGAACTGAAGCTTTCTTT
j_call: TRBJ2-7; v_call: TRBV10-3; d_call: TRBD1; clone_size: NA; cdr3_aa: CAISESGTASYEQYF; cdr3_nt: TGTGCCATCAGTGAGTCTGGGACAGCTTCCTACGAGCAGTACTTC
j_call: TRBJ1-2; v_call: TRBV27; d_call: TRBD1; clone_size: NA; cdr3_aa: CASRQTGGPLGGYTF; cdr3_nt: TGTGCCAGCAGGCAGACAGGGGGCCCTTTGGGTGGCTACACCTTC
j_call: TRBJ1-2; v_call: TRBV2; d_call: TRBD1; clone_size: NA; cdr3_aa: CASSLNSLDRGHGYTF; cdr3_nt: TGTGCCAGCAGTTTAAATAGCCTGGACAGGGGGCATGGCTACACCTTC
j_call: TRBJ1-2; v_call: TRBV7-2; d_call: NA; clone_size: NA; cdr3_aa: CASSRWRDGYTF; cdr3_nt: TGTGCCAGCAGCCGTTGGAGAGATGGCTACACCTTC
j_call: TRBJ2-1; v_call: TRBV2; d_call: NA; clone_size: NA; cdr3_aa: CASTRLAEQFF; cdr3_nt: TGTGCCAGCACCAGACTGGCGGAGCAGTTCTTC
j_call: TRBJ2-2; v_call: TRBV4-1; d_call: NA; clone_size: few; cdr3_aa: CASSPELGGTGELFF; cdr3_nt: TGCGCCAGCAGCCCCGAACTAGGGGGCACCGGGGAGCTGTTTTTT
j_call: TRBJ1-6; v_call: TRBV2; d_call: TRBD1; clone_size: once; cdr3_aa: CAISDRYSPLHF; cdr3_nt: TGTGCCATTTCGGACAGGTATTCACCCCTCCACTTT
j_call: TRBJ1-1; v_call: TRBV7-9; d_call: NA; clone_size: NA; cdr3_aa: CASSSREVMNTEAFF; cdr3_nt: TGTGCCAGCAGCTCCCGAGAGGTGATGAACACTGAAGCTTTCTTT
j_call: TRBJ1-6; v_call: TRBV2; d_call: TRBD1; clone_size: few; cdr3_aa: CASRGTGTSYNSPLHF; cdr3_nt: TGTGCCAGCAGGGGGACAGGTACCTCCTATAATTCACCCCTCCACTTT
j_call: TRBJ2-1; v_call: TRBV12-5; d_call: TRBD1; clone_size: NA; cdr3_aa: CASGTGTGSYNEQFF; cdr3_nt: TGTGCTAGTGGAACAGGGACAGGCTCCTACAATGAGCAGTTCTTC
j_call: TRBJ2-3; v_call: TRBV7-3; d_call: NA; clone_size: NA; cdr3_aa: CASSSQLMGTDTQYF; cdr3_nt: TGTGCCAGCAGCTCCCAGTTAATGGGCACAGATACGCAGTATTTT
j_call: TRBJ2-5; v_call: TRBV6-1; d_call: NA; clone_size: NA; cdr3_aa: CASSFQGTETQYF; cdr3_nt: TGTGCCAGCAGTTTTCAGGGGACGGAGACCCAGTACTTC
j_call: TRBJ1-6; v_call: TRBV6-6; d_call: TRBD1; clone_size: NA; cdr3_aa: CATAGGNNSPLHF; cdr3_nt: TGTGCCACGGCAGGGGGGAATAATTCACCCCTCCACTTT
j_call: TRBJ1-1; v_call: TRBV13; d_call: NA; clone_size: NA; cdr3_aa: CASSLLGSGYTEAFF; cdr3_nt: TGTGCCAGCAGCTTACTAGGTTCTGGTTACACTGAAGCTTTCTTT
j_call: TRBJ2-7; v_call: TRBV1; d_call: NA; clone_size: NA; cdr3_aa: CTSSLKLAANSYEQYF; cdr3_nt: TGCACCAGCAGCCTCAAACTAGCGGCCAACTCCTACGAGCAGTACTTC
j_call: TRBJ1-2; v_call: TRBV30; d_call: NA; clone_size: once; cdr3_aa: CAWRRGHGDYTF; cdr3_nt: TGTGCCTGGAGGCGAGGGCACGGCGACTACACCTTC
j_call: TRBJ2-1; v_call: TRBV5-4; d_call: TRBD2; clone_size: NA; cdr3_aa: CASSSPGWGGTTYNEQFF; cdr3_nt: TGTGCCAGCAGCTCCCCCGGATGGGGGGGGACCACCTACAATGAGCAGTTCTTC
j_call: TRBJ2-2; v_call: TRBV25-1; d_call: TRBD1; clone_size: NA; cdr3_aa: CASSALTGLIGELFF; cdr3_nt: TGTGCCAGCAGTGCCTTGACAGGGCTCATCGGGGAGCTGTTTTTT
j_call: TRBJ1-6; v_call: TRBV19; d_call: TRBD1; clone_size: NA; cdr3_aa: CASSSGTGTNSPLHF; cdr3_nt: TGTGCCAGTAGTTCAGGGACAGGCACTAATTCACCCCTCCACTTT
j_call: TRBJ2-2; v_call: TRBV6-5; d_call: TRBD1; clone_size: NA; cdr3_aa: CASAWTGNTGELFF; cdr3_nt: TGTGCCAGCGCCTGGACAGGGAACACCGGGGAGCTGTTTTTT